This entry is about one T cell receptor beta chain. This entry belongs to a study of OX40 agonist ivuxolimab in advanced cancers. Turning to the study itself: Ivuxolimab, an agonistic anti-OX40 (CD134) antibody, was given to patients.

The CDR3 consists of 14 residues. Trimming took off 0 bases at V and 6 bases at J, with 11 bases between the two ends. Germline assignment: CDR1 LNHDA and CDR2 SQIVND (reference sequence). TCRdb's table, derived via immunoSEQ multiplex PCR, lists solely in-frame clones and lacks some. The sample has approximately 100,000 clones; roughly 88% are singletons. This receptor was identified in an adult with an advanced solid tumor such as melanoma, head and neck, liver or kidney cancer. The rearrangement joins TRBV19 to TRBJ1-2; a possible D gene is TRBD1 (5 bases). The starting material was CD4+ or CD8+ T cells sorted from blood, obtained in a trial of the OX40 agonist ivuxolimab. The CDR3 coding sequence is TGTGCCAGTAGTATAGATATTGGAGGGGATGGCTACACCTTC. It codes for CASSIDIGGDGYTF.